Following are 27 T cell receptor beta chains from one sample sequenced in a study of CD8+ T cells in alopecia areata. The sequencing template was cDNA reverse transcribed from extracted RNA. Here immunoSEQ multiplex PCR was the method, and the copy in TCRdb shows in-frame clones only, minus some. Found here are fewer than 150,000 clones, about two fifths of them singletons; the top ten hold 2.5% to 3.5%. Sequencing was performed on CD4+ T cells sorted from blood. These receptors came from a human donor with alopecia areata.

This clone was seen only a few times. V gene TRBV7-2 combines with J gene TRBJ2-7; TRBD2 is a possible D gene (5 bases). Germline CDR1 reads SGHTA; CDR2 reads FQGNSA. CDR3 size: 13 residues. The V and J ends lost 7 bases and 4 bases respectively, with 14 bases between them. The CDR3 protein is CASTSGFWYEQYF. The CDR3 DNA is TGTGCCAGCACCTCGGGGTTCTGGTACGAGCAGTACTTC.

There are a few counts of this clone. This chain links TRBV7-8 with TRBJ2-1; 8 bases map to TRBD2. V gave up 5 bases and J gave up 9 bases; unmatched junction bases: 12. This CDR3 spans 15 amino acids. The germline gives CDR1 SGHVS, CDR2 FQNEAQ. Here the CDR3 reads CASSPIAGTTAEQFF. The CDR3 DNA is TGTGCCAGCAGCCCCATAGCGGGAACCACCGCTGAGCAGTTCTTC.

The V and J genes are TRBV4-2 and TRBJ2-1; 10 positions agree with TRBD2. J lost 4 bases, V lost 0 bases, and 3 bases had no gene match. Germline V lookup: CDR1 LGHNA, CDR2 YNFKEQ. CDR3 length: 16 amino acids. The CDR3 coding sequence is TGTGCCAGCAGCCAAGAGCTAGCGGGGGAATACAATGAGCAGTTCTTC. It is translated as CASSQELAGEYNEQFF.

The chain combines TRBV7-2 with TRBJ2-2; D might be TRBD1 (6 bases). The germline V gene has CDR1 SGHTA and CDR2 FQGNSA. V was pared by 7 bases and J by 3 bases, with 15 bases between. The CDR3 has 15 amino acids. The CDR3 bases are TGTGCCAGCACTATGAGGGGGTACGACACCGGGGAGCTGTTTTTT. Amino acid sequence: CASTMRGYDTGELFF.

The chain joins TRBV7-3 to TRBJ2-5; D uncertain. This CDR3 is built from 13 residues. Germline CDR1 is SGHTA and CDR2 is FQGTGA. The V end was cut by 1 base, the J end by 5 bases, with 8 bases between. Here the CDR3 reads CASSLRIQETQYF. CDR3 DNA: TGTGCCAGCAGCTTAAGGATTCAGGAGACCCAGTACTTC.

The CDR3 is CSGLRDGVGEQFF. CDR3 in DNA: TGCAGCGGGCTCCGGGACGGTGTGGGTGAGCAGTTCTTC. This chain uses TRBV29-1 with TRBJ2-1; the D gene could be TRBD1 or TRBD2 (5 bases each). The CDR3 sequence is 13 residues long. Germline CDR1 is SQVTM and CDR2 is ANQGSEA. V dropped 7 bases and J dropped 9 bases, with 19 bases sitting between them.

The chain employs TRBV6-6 and TRBJ2-1; D ambiguous. Germline loops: CDR1 MNHNY, CDR2 SVGAGI (reference sequence). Trimming took 0 bases from V and 0 from J, leaving 0 bases between them. This CDR3 comprises 13 residues. CDR3 protein: CASSYSSYNEQFF. CDR3 DNA sequence: TGTGCCAGCAGTTACTCCTCCTACAATGAGCAGTTCTTC.

This CDR3 is CSVGGRVGETQYF. CDR3 nucleotides: TGCAGCGTTGGCGGGAGGGTCGGGGAGACCCAGTACTTC. The genes are TRBV29-1 and TRBJ2-5, with 9 bases aligning to TRBD2. The CDR3 runs 13 residues. Looked up from germline, CDR1 is SQVTM and CDR2 is ANQGSEA. The trim removed 4 bases at V and 5 bases at J, leaving 5 bases unmatched.

The CDR3, as DNA: TGTGCCAGCAGTCAGACCCCCGACGACAGGGGAGGACAGCCCCAGCATTTT. It codes for CASSQTPDDRGGQPQHF. The genes are TRBV2 and TRBJ1-5, with 8 bases matching TRBD1. Trimming at V came to 5 bases and at J to 7 bases, leaving 16 bases not matched to a gene. CDR1 and CDR2 (germline): SNHLY, FYNNEI. This CDR3 has 17 residues.

The rearrangement uses TRBV7-3 and TRBJ2-5; 8 bases map to TRBD2. Germline CDR1 reads SGHTA; CDR2 reads FQGTGA. With V trimmed by 5 bases and J by 4 bases, 6 bases remained unmatched. The CDR3 is made up of 14 amino acids. In DNA form, the CDR3 reads TGTGCCAGCAGCGCCAGCGGGAGAGGAGAGACCCAGTACTTC. Translated, it gives CASSASGRGETQYF.

This clone showed up just a few times. This chain connects TRBV7-9 to TRBJ1-2; D is uncertain. Trimming left V 0 bases short and J 7 bases short, with 12 bases between. Germline assignment: CDR1 SEHNR and CDR2 FQNEAQ (reference sequence). The CDR3 length is 14 residues. The CDR3 loop reads CASSLALTRSGYTF. The CDR3 coding sequence is TGTGCCAGCAGCTTAGCGCTTACCCGGAGTGGCTACACCTTC.

This clone was counted only a few times. The V call is TRBV18, the J call TRBJ1-1; D may be TRBD1 (5 bases). CDR1 is KGHSH, CDR2 LQKENI, per germline. V gave up 5 bases and J gave up 2 bases, with 12 bases separating them. CDR3 length: 14 residues. Written as DNA, the CDR3 is TGTGCCAGCTCAACCGCGACAGTTAACACTGAAGCTTTCTTT. It yields the protein CASSTATVNTEAFF.

A single count supports this clone. This chain links TRBV5-1 with TRBJ2-3; tentative D call: TRBD1 (6 bases). CDR1 and CDR2 from the germline V gene are SGHRS and YFSETQ. This CDR3 has 12 residues. V gave up 9 bases and J gave up 1 base, with 9 bases separating them. The CDR3 is CATRQGTDTQYF. In DNA form, the CDR3 reads TGCGCCACCCGACAGGGCACAGATACGCAGTATTTT. Looking up the rest from reference TRBV5-1 and TRBJ2-3 gives the full variable domain: KAGVTQTPRYLIKTRGQQVTLSCSPISGHRSVSWYQQTPGQGLQFLFEYFSETQRNKGNFPGRFSGRQFSNSRSEMNVSTLELGDSALYLCATRQGTDTQYFGPGTRLTVL.

The V call is TRBV2, the J call TRBJ2-7; no firm D call. Between the trimmed V and J ends, which lost 5 bases and 0 bases, there was a span of 11 bases. This CDR3 spans 14 amino acids. Germline V CDR1 and CDR2: SNHLY, FYNNEI. As DNA, the CDR3 is TGTGCCAGCAGTCGACCAACGTCCTCCTACGAGCAGTACTTC. Encoded protein: CASSRPTSSYEQYF.

The gene calls are TRBV29-1 and TRBJ2-5; no reliable D call. The J call is doubtful: the DNA matches TRBJ2-7 better. The CDR3 totals 12 residues. Germline V lookup: CDR1 SQVTM, CDR2 ANQGSEA. CDR3 nucleotide sequence: TGCAGCGTTGCAGGCGGACCCTACGAGCAGTACTTC. It translates to CSVAGGPYEQYF.

The CDR3 reads CASSLVGGSYEQYF. CDR3 nucleotides: TGTGCCAGCAGCTTAGTAGGAGGATCCTACGAGCAGTACTTC. V and J are TRBV7-8 and TRBJ2-7; TRBD2 might be the D (5 bases). CDR3 length: 14 amino acids. The V and J ends lost 1 base and 1 base respectively, with 8 bases between them. From germline, CDR1 is SGHVS and CDR2 FQNEAQ.

The chain combines TRBV29-1 with TRBJ1-3; D is unresolved. Germline V gene lookup returns CDR1 SQVTM and CDR2 ANQGSEA. Trimming took off 6 bases at V and 0 bases at J, with 12 bases between the two ends. The CDR3 is 14 residues long. DNA for the CDR3: TGCAGCGTCGCCTTGAGACTCTCTGGAAACACCATATATTTT. As protein: CSVALRLSGNTIYF.

The chain uses TRBV9 and TRBJ1-1; D uncertain. Germline CDR1 SGDLS, CDR2 YYNGEE. The CDR3 loop spans 15 amino acids. V was cut by 0 bases and J by 1 base, with 10 bases left in between. CDR3: CASSVGEGRNTEAFF. The CDR3 coding sequence is TGTGCCAGCAGCGTAGGCGAAGGCCGGAACACTGAAGCTTTCTTT.

A few counts support this clone. The J gene is TRBJ2-1, the V gene TRBV5-5; D is perhaps TRBD2 (6 bases). The V and J ends lost 0 bases and 9 bases respectively, with 19 bases between them. The CDR3 extends over 16 amino acids. The germline V gene encodes CDR1 SGHKS and CDR2 YYEKEE (reference sequence). The CDR3 sequence is CASSLVSGGSCSEQFF. The CDR3 DNA is TGTGCCAGCAGCTTGGTTAGCGGAGGCTCCTGCAGTGAGCAGTTCTTC. Full variable domain (rest looked up from reference TRBV5-5 and TRBJ2-1): DAGVTQSPTHLIKTRGQQVTLRCSPISGHKSVSWYQQVLGQGPQFIFQYYEKEERGRGNFPDRFSARQFPNYSSELNVNALLLGDSALYLCASSLVSGGSCSEQFFGPGTRLTVL.

This clone came up a few times. This rearrangement joins TRBV29-1 to TRBJ1-5; 9 bases match TRBD1. Trimming cost V 5 bases and J 1 base; bases outside gene matches: 9. This CDR3 region has 16 residues. Germline V CDR1 and CDR2: SQVTM, ANQGSEA. CDR3 residues: CSVSRQGVRSNQPQHF. As DNA, the CDR3 is TGCAGCGTTTCCCGACAGGGGGTGAGGAGCAATCAGCCCCAGCATTTT.

This clone has more than one count but fewer than ten. The rearrangement uses TRBV29-1 and TRBJ2-7; D gene uncertain. Germline CDR1 SQVTM, CDR2 ANQGSEA. This CDR3 has 14 amino acids. Trimming shortened V by 4 bases and J by 2 bases, and 15 bases separated the two germline ends. The DNA for the CDR3 is TGCAGCGTTGCCGGGCCCTCCCGAACCTACGAGCAGTACTTC. Translated: CSVAGPSRTYEQYF.

The V gene is TRBV7-2, the J gene TRBJ2-2, with 7 bases aligning to TRBD2. V gave up 5 bases and J gave up 4 bases; unmatched junction bases: 10. This CDR3 comprises 16 residues. CDR1 is SGHTA and CDR2 is FQGNSA in the germline V gene. The CDR3 loop is CASSLRAGVSTGELFF. DNA of the CDR3: TGTGCCAGCAGCCTCCGTGCGGGGGTTAGCACCGGGGAGCTGTTTTTT.

This clone was picked up a small number of times. This rearrangement joins TRBV7-2 to TRBJ2-5, with D unclear. The CDR3 has 14 amino acids. Germline V lookup: CDR1 SGHTA, CDR2 FQGNSA. V lost 0 bases and J lost 3, with 8 bases in between. CDR3: CASSLAGREETQYF. The CDR3, as DNA: TGTGCCAGCAGCTTAGCGGGCCGAGAAGAGACCCAGTACTTC.

Points on this clone: Other DNA variants within this sample encode the same CDR3. In DNA form, the CDR3 reads TGCGCCAGCAGCTTGGGAGACAGCACAGATACGCAGTATTTT. This gives the protein CASSLGDSTDTQYF. V usage is TRBV5-1 and J usage is TRBJ2-3; D unresolved. The CDR3 is 14 residues long. Germline V lookup: CDR1 SGHRS, CDR2 YFSETQ. V lost 0 bases and J 0 bases, leaving 5 bases between the germline ends.

The chain combines TRBV28 with TRBJ1-1; no firm D call. Between the trimmed V and J ends, which lost 6 bases and 3 bases, there was a span of 14 bases. This CDR3 region has 14 residues. Germline lookup yields CDR1 MDHEN and CDR2 SYDVKM. The CDR3 nucleotides are TGTGCCAGCAGAGGCTTCGGGAGGGACACTGAAGCTTTCTTT. Residues: CASRGFGRDTEAFF.

V and J are TRBV4-2 and TRBJ2-1, with D maybe TRBD2 (5 bases). V was shortened by 1 base and J by 8 bases, with 15 bases between the two germline ends. Germline CDR1 and CDR2: LGHNA and YNFKEQ. CDR3 length: 15 residues. The CDR3: CASSQVRGSDYEQFF. The CDR3 DNA reads as TGTGCCAGCAGCCAAGTTCGTGGTAGCGATTATGAGCAGTTCTTC.

This sequence joins TRBV5-1 and TRBJ1-6; D not resolved. Trimming left V 3 bases short and J 7 bases short, with 11 bases between. Germline-derived CDR1 and CDR2 are SGHRS and YFSETQ. The CDR3 length is 14 residues. The CDR3 DNA reads TGCGCCAGCAGCTCGCAACCCGAGAATTCACCCCTCCACTTT. It is translated as CASSSQPENSPLHF.